These 28 T cell receptor beta chains were sequenced from one sample in a study of cytomegalovirus exposure and HLA in healthy donors. Both 60 Vbeta primers and 13 Jbeta primers went into the PCR. Data came from immunoSEQ multiplex PCR; TCRdb stores just in-frame clones and leaves some out. This sample has 99,000 or so clones, with over 65% found just once. Sample: PBMCs. Receptors originate from a middle-aged man in good health and CMV-seropositive.

The chain's CDR3 is CATSSPRTGDYGYTF. The CDR3, as DNA: TGTGCCACCAGCAGTCCTCGGACAGGGGATTATGGCTACACCTTC. V gene TRBV15 combines with J gene TRBJ1-2, with 9 nucleotides matching TRBD1. The V gene end was trimmed by 3 bases and the J gene end by 5 bases; junction bases not matched to a gene: 7. This CDR3 contains 15 residues. Germline CDR1 is LNHNV and CDR2 is YYDKDF (reference sequence).

The genes are TRBV19 and TRBJ2-1; D is possibly TRBD2 (5 bases). CDR3 size: 15 residues. Germline CDR1 and CDR2: LNHDA and SQIVND (reference sequence). V gave up 1 base and J gave up 3 bases, with 10 bases separating them. The CDR3 loop reads CASSIAGIGYNEQFF. The CDR3 DNA reads TGTGCCAGTAGTATAGCGGGGATAGGCTACAATGAGCAGTTCTTC.

J is TRBJ2-4 and V is TRBV28, with 9 bases identical to TRBD1. Germline V gives CDR1 MDHEN, CDR2 SYDVKM. The J segment lost 6 bases and the V segment lost 3 bases, leaving 15 bases of the junction unmatched. This CDR3 has 18 residues. CDR3 sequence reads: CASSLSPTGGGGRNIQYF. In nucleotides, the CDR3 is TGTGCCAGCAGTTTGTCTCCTACAGGGGGCGGAGGGCGAAACATTCAGTACTTC. Full variable domain (missing parts from reference TRBV28 and TRBJ2-4): DVKVTQSSRYLVKRTGEKVFLECVQDMDHENMFWYRQDPGLGLRLIYFSYDVKMKEKGDIPEGYSVSREKKERFSLILESASTNQTSMYLCASSLSPTGGGGRNIQYFGAGTRLSVL.

V and J are TRBV19 and TRBJ1-2, with a possible D match to TRBD1 (5 bases). Germline V gene sequence: CDR1 LNHDA, CDR2 SQIVND (reference sequence). This CDR3 region has 15 residues. Trimming removed 7 bases from V and 0 bases from J, with 15 bases in between. Written as DNA, the CDR3 is TGTGCCAGTATTCCAGCAGGACACACTAACTATGGCTACACCTTC. Translation gives CASIPAGHTNYGYTF.

The rearrangement uses TRBV5-8 and TRBJ2-5; D is possibly TRBD2 (5 bases). The last part of the DNA fits TRBJ2-7 better; the J call may be wrong. CDR3 length equals 14 residues. Germline CDR1 reads SGHTS; CDR2 reads YDEGEE. CDR3 DNA: TGTGCCAGCACCACCGTCGAGGGTTCCTACGAGCAGTACTTC. This encodes CASTTVEGSYEQYF.

The chain uses TRBV28 and TRBJ1-2; 7 bases are shared with TRBD1. In germline, CDR1 is MDHEN, CDR2 SYDVKM. V lost 5 bases and J lost 2; bases outside the gene matches: 5. This CDR3 has 14 residues. This chain's CDR3 is CASSRDRVNYGYTF. In nucleotides, the CDR3 is TGTGCCAGCAGTCGCGACAGGGTAAACTATGGCTACACCTTC.

The CDR3: CASSLGPGNNEQYF. The CDR3 coding sequence is TGTGCCAGCAGCCTCGGCCCAGGGAACAACGAGCAGTACTTC. J is TRBJ2-7 and V is TRBV4-2; tentatively, D is TRBD1 (5 bases). Germline V gene data show CDR1 as LGHNA and CDR2 as YNFKEQ. The CDR3 totals 14 residues. Trimming pared 4 bases from V and 5 bases from J, leaving 15 bases between.

This clone was recorded once. This chain links TRBV10-2 with TRBJ1-5; tentative D call: TRBD1 (5 bases). The germline CDR1 and CDR2 sequences are WSHSY and SAAADI. Trimming shortened V by 3 bases and J by 5 bases, and 11 bases separated the two germline ends. The CDR3 runs 14 residues. Written as DNA, the CDR3 is TGCGCCAGCAGTGACCCGGGGGGGGATCAGCCCCAGCATTTT. It codes for CASSDPGGDQPQHF.

The rearrangement uses TRBV5-4 and TRBJ2-7; TRBD1 matches 10 bases. Trimming cost V 2 bases and J 4 bases; bases outside gene matches: 3. The CDR3 has 14 residues. Germline loops: CDR1 SGHNT, CDR2 YYREEE (reference sequence). The DNA for the CDR3 is TGTGCCAGCAGCTTAGGGGACAGGGGATACGAGCAGTACTTC. Translating it yields CASSLGDRGYEQYF.

This chain uses TRBV5-8 with TRBJ2-4; 8 positions match TRBD2. CDR1 and CDR2 from the germline V gene are SGHTS and YDEGEE. The CDR3 is 14 residues long. Trimming cost V 7 bases and J 8 bases; bases outside gene matches: 11. The CDR3 reads CASGNGGGRDIQYF. CDR3 coding DNA: TGTGCCAGCGGAAATGGCGGGGGGAGGGACATTCAGTACTTC.

The rearrangement links TRBV7-9 to TRBJ2-1, with TRBD1 as a possible D gene (6 bases). The V end was cut by 3 bases, the J end by 6 bases, with 12 bases between. Per germline, CDR1 SEHNR and CDR2 FQNEAQ (reference sequence). This CDR3 spans 14 amino acids. The CDR3, as DNA: TGTGCCAGCAGCTTTGTATCAGGGGCCAATGAGCAGTTCTTC. Translated, it gives CASSFVSGANEQFF.

The chain joins TRBV2 to TRBJ2-7; D is uncertain. The CDR3 sequence is 14 residues long. The ends were cut back, 0 bases at V and 0 bases at J, with 6 bases in the middle. Germline lookup yields CDR1 SNHLY and CDR2 FYNNEI. This CDR3 is CASSEAESSYEQYF. Written as DNA, the CDR3 is TGTGCCAGCAGTGAAGCGGAGAGCTCCTACGAGCAGTACTTC.

The chain uses TRBV6-5 and TRBJ1-1; 10 nucleotides match TRBD1. V gave up 6 bases and J gave up 5 bases; unmatched junction bases: 12. The germline V gene encodes CDR1 MNHEY and CDR2 SVGAGI. The CDR3 length is 16 residues. The CDR3: CASRYGTGVVGTEAFF. As DNA, the CDR3 is TGTGCCAGCAGGTACGGGACAGGGGTGGTTGGAACTGAAGCTTTCTTT.

The chain employs TRBV23-1 and TRBJ2-7; a possible D gene is TRBD1 (6 bases). TRBV23-1 is an open reading frame, and its role is uncertain. This CDR3 has 16 amino acids. Trimming pared 0 bases from V and 1 base from J, leaving 13 bases between. The CDR3 sequence: CASSQSLKGESYEQYF. CDR3 coding DNA: TGCGCCAGCAGTCAATCGCTAAAGGGGGAATCCTACGAGCAGTACTTC.

The chain is built from TRBV6-5 and TRBJ2-7, with 7 bases identical to TRBD2. The CDR3 is 14 residues long. Germline V gene data show CDR1 as MNHEY and CDR2 as SVGAGI. J gave up 6 bases and V 2 bases, and 7 bases lay outside the gene matches. The CDR3 reads CASSYGGRAAEQYF. The CDR3 bases are TGTGCCAGCAGTTACGGGGGGAGGGCCGCCGAGCAGTACTTC.

The chain is built from TRBV9 and TRBJ1-2; possibly TRBD1 for D (6 bases). V was clipped by 3 bases and J by 8 bases, with 17 bases between them. CDR1 is SGDLS, CDR2 YYNGEE, per germline. CDR3 length equals 14 residues. This CDR3 reads CASSAGQSREGYTF. CDR3 DNA: TGTGCCAGCAGCGCTGGACAGTCCCGAGAGGGCTACACCTTC.

The chain is built from TRBV7-9 and TRBJ1-4; 12 positions match TRBD1. The CDR3 is made up of 18 amino acids. J gave up 8 bases and V 0 bases, and 10 bases lay outside the gene matches. Germline V gene sequence: CDR1 SEHNR, CDR2 FQNEAQ (reference sequence). The CDR3 loop reads CASSLARDRGRGNEKLFF. The CDR3 DNA reads as TGTGCCAGCAGCTTAGCCCGGGACAGGGGGCGAGGAAACGAAAAACTGTTTTTT.

The gene calls are TRBV29-1 and TRBJ2-3, with TRBD1 matching 9 bases. CDR3 size: 16 residues. The germline V gene has CDR1 SQVTM and CDR2 ANQGSEA. J was trimmed by 2 bases and V by 0 bases; bases with no gene match: 6. The CDR3 coding sequence is TGCAGCGTTGAAGATCAGAGGACAGGGGCCACAGATACGCAGTATTTT. Translated: CSVEDQRTGATDTQYF.

The chain uses TRBV7-9 and TRBJ2-1, with 7 bases that match TRBD2. This CDR3 is 13 amino acids long. CDR1 and CDR2 (germline): SEHNR, FQNEAQ (reference sequence). After removal of 5 bases from V and 7 bases from J, the junction contained 5 bases not matched to a gene. The CDR3 protein is CASSPGGANEQFF. The DNA for the CDR3 is TGTGCCAGCAGCCCGGGGGGAGCTAATGAGCAGTTCTTC.

The chain is built from TRBV2 and TRBJ2-3; D is ambiguous. The length of the CDR3 is 17 residues. Germline CDR1 and CDR2: SNHLY and FYNNEI. V was trimmed by 1 base and J by 6 bases, leaving 20 bases between them. The CDR3 DNA is TGTGCCAGCAGTGAAGACTGGAGTTTCAAATTTAGGGATACGCAGTATTTT. Translated: CASSEDWSFKFRDTQYF.

CDR3 bases: TGTGCCAGCAGTCAACAGGGGGCGGCGGCTGAAAAACTGTTTTTT. Its protein is CASSQQGAAAEKLFF. The J gene is TRBJ1-4, the V gene TRBV7-2, with 9 nucleotides matching TRBD1. The germline V gene has CDR1 SGHTA and CDR2 FQGNSA. Trimming cost V 6 bases and J 7 bases; bases outside gene matches: 9. This CDR3 comprises 15 residues. The full variable domain, rest sourced from reference TRBV7-2 and TRBJ1-4, is GAGVSQSPSNKVTEKGKDVELRCDPISGHTALYWYRQSLGQGLEFLIYFQGNSAPDKSGLPSDRFSAERTGGSVSTLTIQRTQQEDSAVYLCASSQQGAAAEKLFFGSGTQLSVL.

This clone was seen only once. Different DNA sequences within this sample yield the same CDR3. The chain is built from TRBV19 and TRBJ2-5, with 7 bases matching TRBD2. V was pared by 2 bases and J by 5 bases, with 5 bases of the junction left unmatched. CDR1 and CDR2 (germline): LNHDA, SQIVND (reference sequence). The CDR3 sequence is 14 residues long. DNA of the CDR3: TGTGCCAGTAGTATATCTAGCGGTCAGGAGACCCAGTACTTC. This sequence encodes CASSISSGQETQYF.

In its sample, this clone was seen a few times. The chain recombines TRBV28 with TRBJ1-2, with D tentatively TRBD1 (6 bases). V was trimmed by 3 bases and J by 8 bases, leaving 16 bases between them. The V gene's germline CDR1 is MDHEN and CDR2 SYDVKM. The CDR3 totals 14 residues. CDR3 sequence: CASSFGRGRGGYTF. Written as DNA, the CDR3 is TGTGCCAGCAGTTTTGGCAGGGGACGAGGAGGCTACACCTTC.

The chain combines TRBV9 with TRBJ2-1; tentative D call: TRBD2 (5 bases). This CDR3 region has 14 residues. Germline assignment: CDR1 SGDLS and CDR2 YYNGEE. Trimming took 3 bases from V and 3 from J, leaving 10 bases between them. The CDR3 here is CASSGAGIYNEQFF. The CDR3 DNA reads as TGTGCCAGCAGCGGAGCCGGGATCTACAATGAGCAGTTCTTC.

This clone appeared a single time. The rearrangement joins TRBV10-2 to TRBJ1-5; 10 bases line up with TRBD1. The CDR3 loop spans 17 amino acids. Germline V gene sequence: CDR1 WSHSY, CDR2 SAAADI. With 6 bases clipped from V and 1 base from J, the junction kept 9 bases outside the gene matches. DNA for the CDR3: TGCGCCAGCAGAAAGACAGGGGGCGGGGGCAGCAATCAGCCCCAGCATTTT. Protein product: CASRKTGGGGSNQPQHF.

The V call is TRBV11-2, the J call TRBJ2-7; a weak D match, TRBD1 (6 bases). The germline V and J ends were trimmed by 3 bases and 3 bases, with 9 bases remaining between them. This CDR3 is built from 13 residues. Germline V gives CDR1 SGHAT, CDR2 FQNNGV. The CDR3 region is CASSFRDNYEQYF. The CDR3 coding sequence is TGTGCCAGCAGCTTCCGGGACAACTACGAGCAGTACTTC.

This chain links TRBV30 with TRBJ1-1; D might be TRBD1 (6 bases). V dropped 3 bases and J dropped 2 bases, with 16 bases sitting between them. The CDR3 spans 15 residues. Germline V CDR1 and CDR2: GTSNPN, SVGIG (reference sequence). The CDR3 loop reads CAWRKPGQINTEAFF. CDR3 in DNA: TGTGCCTGGAGGAAACCCGGACAGATTAACACTGAAGCTTTCTTT.

The V and J genes are TRBV4-1 and TRBJ2-1, with 14 bases identical to TRBD2. This CDR3 has 19 amino acids. The junction had 4 bases not matched to a gene; V was cut back by 0 bases and J by 0 bases. Per the germline V gene, CDR1 is MGHRA and CDR2 is YSYEKL. CDR3 in amino acids: CASSQEGTSGSSSYNEQFF. CDR3 nucleotides: TGCGCCAGCAGCCAAGAGGGGACTAGCGGGAGTAGCTCCTACAATGAGCAGTTCTTC.